One sample yielded the 17 T cell receptor beta chains listed below, sequenced in a study of cytotoxic CD8 clonotypes in ibrutinib-treated CLL (dated by TCRdb to the early 2020s). What the time point label conveys for this sample: around 2 years on ibrutinib. Library preparation employed the immunoSEQ multiplex PCR assay. This immuneACCESS table, as held by TCRdb, lists in-frame sequences with V and J called but not all clones. Of the missing ones, under half trace to an unresolved V gene in checked studies; the others have no known cause. This sample gives roughly 45,000 clones in total; approximately 70% of them show up just once. The ten biggest clones cover roughly a fifth of the sample. This material consisted of PBMCs, taken after 24 months of ibrutinib treatment. These receptors came from a human donor with chronic lymphocytic leukemia.

The chain is built from TRBV6-1 and TRBJ1-2; possibly TRBD1 for D (5 bases). The germline V and J ends were trimmed by 1 base and 7 bases, with 16 bases remaining between them. Germline V CDR1 and CDR2: MNHNS, SASEGT. CDR3 length: 15 residues. The CDR3 here is CASSEVFWGDGGYTF. CDR3 sequence (DNA): TGTGCCAGCAGTGAAGTTTTTTGGGGGGATGGTGGCTACACCTTC.

This clone was recorded only once. The chain carries TRBV19 and TRBJ1-5, with D maybe TRBD1 (6 bases). This CDR3 contains 14 residues. V was trimmed by 3 bases and J by 3 bases, leaving 9 bases between them. Germline CDR1 reads LNHDA; CDR2 reads SQIVND (reference sequence). The CDR3 loop reads CASSIPGANQPQHF. The CDR3 DNA follows: TGTGCCAGTAGTATCCCAGGGGCCAATCAGCCCCAGCATTTT.

The rearrangement joins TRBV5-1 to TRBJ2-7, with TRBD1 identical over 10 bases. J gave up 6 bases and V 0 bases, and 12 bases lay outside the gene matches. The CDR3 covers 17 residues. Per germline, CDR1 SGHRS and CDR2 YFSETQ. The CDR3 bases are TGCGCCAGCAGCTTGGTGGCTTTTGGGACAGGGGTCGGCGAGCAGTACTTC. Encoded protein: CASSLVAFGTGVGEQYF.

This chain connects TRBV10-3 to TRBJ1-4; D might be TRBD1 (6 bases). The CDR3 runs 15 residues. Trimming left V 4 bases short and J 6 bases short, with 15 bases between. Germline CDR1 ENHRY, CDR2 SYGVKD. The CDR3 protein is CAISAAQGRDEKLFF. The CDR3 coding sequence is TGTGCCATCAGTGCGGCACAGGGAAGGGATGAAAAACTGTTTTTT.

The chain couples TRBV7-2 to TRBJ2-5, with TRBD1 as a possible D gene (6 bases). The germline gives CDR1 SGHTA, CDR2 FQGNSA. This CDR3 has 16 residues. V was clipped by 1 base and J by 2 bases, with 14 bases between them. The CDR3 nucleotides read TGTGCCAGCAGCTTAGTTCCCAGCAGGGGACAAGAGACCCAGTACTTC. This codes for CASSLVPSRGQETQYF.

The chain has TRBV10-3 and TRBJ2-7; 16 bases agree with TRBD2. The germline V gene encodes CDR1 ENHRY and CDR2 SYGVKD. CDR3 length: 18 amino acids. The V gene end was trimmed by 3 bases and the J gene end by 1 base; junction bases not matched to a gene: 6. The CDR3 DNA follows: TGTGCCATCAGTGAATTTGGGACTAGCGGGAGGGGGTCCTACGAGCAGTACTTC. It specifies CAISEFGTSGRGSYEQYF.

This clone turned up a few times. The CDR3 is CASRSNTEAFF. Here the CDR3 DNA reads TGTGCCAGCAGGTCTAACACTGAAGCTTTCTTT. The chain links TRBV2 to TRBJ1-1, with D uncertain. The CDR3 spans 11 residues. CDR1 and CDR2 from the germline V gene are SNHLY and FYNNEI. Between the trimmed V and J ends, which lost 6 bases and 2 bases, there was a span of 4 bases.

The sample holds many counts of this clone. This rearrangement joins TRBV30 to TRBJ2-2, with TRBD2 identical over 8 bases. Germline V lookup: CDR1 GTSNPN, CDR2 SVGIG (reference sequence). The CDR3 is 14 residues long. J gave up 4 bases and V 3 bases, and 4 bases lay outside the gene matches. The CDR3 spells CAWRGLVVTGELFF. CDR3 DNA sequence: TGTGCCTGGAGGGGACTAGTGGTCACCGGGGAGCTGTTTTTT.

This chain joins TRBV10-2 and TRBJ2-2, with D maybe TRBD2 (5 bases). CDR3 length: 13 amino acids. Trimming removed 6 bases at V and 2 bases at J, with 7 bases between. Per germline, CDR1 WSHSY and CDR2 SAAADI. Here the CDR3 DNA reads TGCGCCAGCAGGGCTAGCAACACCGGGGAGCTGTTTTTT. Its protein is CASRASNTGELFF.

V usage is TRBV2 and J usage is TRBJ2-5, with 12 nucleotides matching TRBD2. The CDR3 has 15 amino acids. Germline CDR1 reads SNHLY; CDR2 reads FYNNEI. Germline trimming cut 5 bases from V and 5 bases from J; bases unmatched to any gene: 6. CDR3 sequence reads: CASSKLAGGGETQYF. The CDR3 DNA reads TGTGCCAGCAGTAAACTAGCGGGAGGCGGGGAGACCCAGTACTTC.

This clone appeared a few times. V gene TRBV6-1 combines with J gene TRBJ2-7, with D possibly matching TRBD2 (6 bases). This CDR3 comprises 12 residues. Trimming pared 6 bases from V and 4 bases from J, leaving 10 bases between. The germline V gene has CDR1 MNHNS and CDR2 SASEGT. Here the CDR3 DNA reads TGTGCCAGCAGCTTGGCGGGGTACGAGCAGTACTTC. Translating it yields CASSLAGYEQYF.

In its sample, this clone was seen a few times. The rearrangement joins TRBV6-6 to TRBJ2-3, with 7 bases matching TRBD2. There are 14 residues in the CDR3. Germline loops: CDR1 MNHNY, CDR2 SVGAGI (reference sequence). The V segment lost 4 bases and the J segment 2 bases; nucleotides outside the gene matches: 3. The CDR3 nucleotides are TGTGCCAGCAGTTCCGGGGGGATCACAGATACGCAGTATTTT. Translation: CASSSGGITDTQYF.

CDR3 region: CASRFGLAGTDTQYF. The CDR3 coding sequence is TGTGCCAGCAGATTCGGACTAGCGGGCACAGATACGCAGTATTTT. The rearrangement joins TRBV2 to TRBJ2-3, with 10 bases matching TRBD2. CDR1 and CDR2 (germline): SNHLY, FYNNEI. V shed 6 bases and J 1 base; nucleotides not matched to a gene: 4. This CDR3 spans 15 amino acids.

The chain combines TRBV20-1 with TRBJ2-1; no clear D gene. There are 11 residues in the CDR3. From germline, CDR1 is DFQATT and CDR2 SNEGSKA (reference sequence). Trimming took 3 bases from V and 5 from J, leaving 5 bases between them. Here the CDR3 reads CSARRNNEQFF. Here the CDR3 DNA reads TGCAGTGCTAGGCGGAACAATGAGCAGTTCTTC.

The chain combines TRBV4-1 with TRBJ1-5, with TRBD1 identical over 9 bases. The trim removed 1 base at V and 4 bases at J, leaving 2 bases unmatched. Germline CDR1 reads MGHRA; CDR2 reads YSYEKL. There are 15 residues in the CDR3. CDR3 sequence: CASSQGDRANQPQHF. CDR3 DNA sequence: TGCGCCAGCAGCCAAGGGGACAGGGCGAATCAGCCCCAGCATTTT.

V and J are TRBV27 and TRBJ1-2, with D possibly matching TRBD1 (5 bases). The length of the CDR3 is 13 residues. The germline gives CDR1 MNHEY, CDR2 SMNVEV (reference sequence). The V and J ends lost 7 bases and 6 bases respectively, with 15 bases between them. The CDR3 sequence: CASMSWTYDGYTF. The DNA of the CDR3 is TGTGCCAGCATGTCTTGGACATACGATGGCTACACCTTC.

This sequence joins TRBV7-9 and TRBJ1-2; tentatively, D is TRBD1 (5 bases). The CDR3 covers 14 residues. Trimming stripped 6 bases from V and 0 bases from J, with 11 bases between. Germline V gives CDR1 SEHNR, CDR2 FQNEAQ (reference sequence). CDR3 bases: TGTGCCAGCAGGTGGGGCGACACTAACTATGGCTACACCTTC. Translating it yields CASRWGDTNYGYTF.